Presented here are 17 T cell receptor beta chains from one specimen sequenced in a study of PD-L1 blockade in urothelial cancer. Time point reported: pretreatment peripheral blood. Method: immunoSEQ multiplex PCR; TCRdb's copy keeps in-frame clones and lacks some. The sample holds approximately 50,000 clones, approximately 79% seen once. This material consisted of PBMCs, taken around atezolizumab (anti-PD-L1) treatment. These TCRs come from a man between 65 and 85 years old with urothelial cancer.

The V gene is TRBV5-1, the J gene TRBJ2-1, with TRBD2 as a possible D gene (5 bases). V lost 0 bases to trimming and J lost 11 bases, with 9 bases between them. CDR1 is SGHRS and CDR2 is YFSETQ in the germline V gene. This CDR3 contains 12 residues. In DNA form, the CDR3 reads TGCGCCAGCAGCTTGGAGCGGCGGCAGCAGTTCTTC. Amino acid sequence: CASSLERRQQFF.

This clone occurred a few times. The chain couples TRBV6-6 to TRBJ1-2; D call uncertain. V dropped 7 bases and J dropped 4 bases, with 13 bases sitting between them. The CDR3 has 13 residues. CDR1 is MNHNY and CDR2 is SVGAGI in the germline V gene (reference sequence). CDR3 sequence: CASNERAGYGYTF. DNA for the CDR3: TGTGCCAGCAATGAGCGGGCTGGCTATGGCTACACCTTC.

Notes on this clone: Mismatch with germline at one junction end may stem from a read error. This chain uses TRBV7-7 with TRBJ2-1, with 9 bases matching TRBD2. CDR3 size: 15 residues. Germline CDR1 reads SSHAT; CDR2 reads FNYEAQ (reference sequence). This chain's CDR3 is CASSAGTSSHNEQFF. CDR3 in DNA: TGTGCCAGCAGCGCCGGGACTAGCTCCCACAATGAGCAGTTCTTC.

In its sample, this clone was seen many times. V is TRBV4-3 and J is TRBJ2-1; 7 bases are a match to TRBD1. The CDR3 spans 13 residues. Germline V gene lookup returns CDR1 LGHNA and CDR2 YSLEER. V lost 4 bases, J lost 10 bases, and 7 bases stayed unmatched. The CDR3 region is CASSLSRGTEQFF. The CDR3 bases are TGCGCCAGCAGCCTCTCCAGGGGGACCGAGCAGTTCTTC.

This rearrangement joins TRBV15 to TRBJ2-7, with D possibly TRBD1 on 6 matching bases. With 0 bases removed from V and 6 bases from J, the gap between germline ends came to 6 bases. The CDR3 extends over 12 amino acids. Per the germline V gene, CDR1 is LNHNV and CDR2 is YYDKDF (reference sequence). CDR3 bases: TGTGCCACCAGCAGAGAAGGGGGCGAGCAGTACTTC. Translating gives CATSREGGEQYF.

The chain recombines TRBV7-2 with TRBJ2-1; 9 bases fit TRBD2. The V gene end was trimmed by 4 bases and the J gene end by 7 bases; junction bases not matched to a gene: 5. The CDR3 consists of 14 residues. Looked up from germline, CDR1 is SGHTA and CDR2 is FQGNSA. CDR3 amino acids: CASSSSGDINEQFF. CDR3 sequence (DNA): TGTGCCAGCAGCTCTAGCGGGGACATTAATGAGCAGTTCTTC.

The chain is built from TRBV4-2 and TRBJ1-6; 7 bases are a match to TRBD1. CDR1 and CDR2 from the germline V gene are LGHNA and YNFKEQ. Trimming at V came to 4 bases and at J to 7 bases, leaving 4 bases not matched to a gene. The CDR3 is 14 amino acids. CDR3 nucleotide sequence: TGTGCCAGCAGCCGACAGGGAGAGAATTCACCCCTCCACTTT. Its translation is CASSRQGENSPLHF.

This clone was seen only a few times. V is TRBV27 and J is TRBJ1-4; D is unclear. This CDR3 spans 13 amino acids. Germline CDR1 and CDR2: MNHEY and SMNVEV (reference sequence). Trimming cost V 6 bases and J 8 bases, with 13 bases left between them. The CDR3 DNA reads TGTGCCAGCAGGAGTGTCAAGAGGGAAAAACTGTTTTTT. This encodes CASRSVKREKLFF.

This chain connects TRBV6-5 to TRBJ2-1; a weak D match, TRBD1 (5 bases). Trimming removed 7 bases at V and 8 bases at J, with 15 bases between. The germline CDR1 and CDR2 sequences are MNHEY and SVGAGI. CDR3 length: 13 amino acids. CDR3 sequence reads: CASTANSGYEQFF. The CDR3 DNA follows: TGTGCCAGCACCGCCAATTCAGGGTATGAGCAGTTCTTC.

The V gene is TRBV5-4, the J gene TRBJ1-3; 8 bases align to TRBD1. The CDR3 sequence is 16 residues long. The germline CDR1 and CDR2 sequences are SGHNT and YYREEE (reference sequence). V lost 4 bases, J lost 4 bases, and 10 bases stayed unmatched. The CDR3 coding sequence is TGTGCCAGCAGCCGAGAGACAGGGGCAGCCGGAAACACCATATATTTT. Its translation: CASSRETGAAGNTIYF.

The CDR3 region has the DNA TGTGCCAGCAGCGTAGGAAGCGGGGCTATCTACGAGCAGTACTTC. This gives the protein CASSVGSGAIYEQYF. The chain recombines TRBV9 with TRBJ2-7, with 7 bases identical to TRBD2. V lost 0 bases to trimming and J lost 3 bases; unmatched junction nucleotides: 6. CDR1 is SGDLS and CDR2 is YYNGEE in the germline V gene. This CDR3 is built from 15 residues. The entire variable domain, with the rest obtained from reference TRBV9 and TRBJ2-7, is as follows: DSGVTQTPKHLITATGQRVTLRCSPRSGDLSVYWYQQSLDQGLQFLIQYYNGEERAKGNILERFSAQQFPDLHSELNLSSLELGDSALYFCASSVGSGAIYEQYFGPGTRLTVT.

V is TRBV9 and J is TRBJ2-2; D is perhaps TRBD2 (6 bases). The CDR3 is 15 residues long. The germline V gene encodes CDR1 SGDLS and CDR2 YYNGEE. V lost 3 bases and J 11 bases, leaving 20 bases between the germline ends. CDR3 sequence reads: CASSARSAMEGELFF. The CDR3 nucleotides are TGTGCCAGCAGCGCCCGTTCGGCCATGGAGGGAGAGCTGTTTTTT.

The chain links TRBV5-4 to TRBJ1-1, with D possibly being TRBD1 (5 bases). V lost 0 bases, J lost 11 bases, and 17 bases lay in between. The CDR3 sequence is 14 residues long. Germline loops: CDR1 SGHNT, CDR2 YYREEE (reference sequence). DNA of the CDR3: TGTGCCAGCAGCTTGGAAGGTCAGGGTAGGCGGGCTTTCTTT. Translating gives CASSLEGQGRRAFF.

This chain uses TRBV5-1 with TRBJ2-2; 10 bases match TRBD2. CDR1 and CDR2 from the germline V gene are SGHRS and YFSETQ. The CDR3 runs 15 residues. Trimming took 7 bases from V and 4 from J; bases not matched to a gene: 7. In DNA, the CDR3 is TGCGCCAGCCGCCCCAGGACTAGCGGCACCGGGGAGCTGTTTTTT. It codes for CASRPRTSGTGELFF.

The CDR3 bases are TGTGCCAGCAGCTCCAGGGGGCATCAGCCCCAGCATTTT. This gives the protein CASSSRGHQPQHF. The rearrangement links TRBV11-2 to TRBJ1-5; the match to TRBD1 covers 8 bases. The CDR3 consists of 13 residues. The V gene end was trimmed by 4 bases and the J gene end by 5 bases; junction bases not matched to a gene: 1. CDR1 and CDR2 (germline): SGHAT, FQNNGV.

V is TRBV19 and J is TRBJ2-3, with D maybe TRBD1 (5 bases). With 5 bases removed from V and 1 base from J, the gap between germline ends came to 10 bases. CDR1 and CDR2 (germline): LNHDA, SQIVND (reference sequence). The CDR3 runs 14 residues. CDR3 region: CASSSQTGTDTQYF. CDR3 nucleotides: TGTGCCAGTAGTTCGCAGACAGGCACAGATACGCAGTATTTT. The variable domain in full, completed from reference TRBV19 and TRBJ2-3, reads DGGITQSPKYLFRKEGQNVTLSCEQNLNHDAMYWYRQDPGQGLRLIYYSQIVNDFQKGDIAEGYSVSREKKESFPLTVTSAQKNPTAFYLCASSSQTGTDTQYFGPGTRLTVL.

This chain links TRBV19 with TRBJ1-3; 9 bases are shared with TRBD1. The CDR3 contains 19 residues. CDR1 is LNHDA and CDR2 is SQIVND in the germline V gene (reference sequence). V gave up 5 bases and J gave up 0 bases; unmatched junction bases: 14. In DNA, the CDR3 is TGTGCCAGTAGTGCTTCCCCAGGACAGGGGATCGGCTCTGGAAACACCATATATTTT. It yields the protein CASSASPGQGIGSGNTIYF.